The clone carrying this T cell receptor beta chain was counted a single time. In the authors' methods: Estimation of nucleated cell counts relied on the amplification of reference gene primers. Sequencing was performed with immunoSEQ multiplex PCR; in TCRdb, only in-frame clones are kept and a portion is missing. V and J calls and clone size are those listed in that table; D and trimming were worked out from the DNA. In the table there are about 310,000 clones, around 85% of which are singletons. This specimen comes from a study of blood T cell repertoires in COVID-19. Study-level information: Acute-phase and convalescent COVID-19 samples originated in the United States, Italy and Spain.

V shed 4 bases, J shed 2 bases, and the junction held 7 bases outside the gene matches. Germline V gives CDR1 MNHEY, CDR2 SMNVEV (reference sequence). This CDR3 contains 15 residues. Participant-given clinical history determined each cohort assignment. The chain uses TRBV27 and TRBJ2-5, with TRBD1 matching 7 bases. What was sequenced was PBMCs or T cells enriched from blood (not recorded which). The TCR comes from a woman in her twenties or thirties who had been exposed to COVID-19. The CDR3 loop is CASSSYTGDQETQYF. CDR3 sequence (DNA): TGTGCCAGCAGTTCCTATACAGGGGATCAAGAGACCCAGTACTTC.